Below, 25 T cell receptor beta chains from the same sample are listed, as sequenced in a study of PD-L1 blockade in urothelial cancer. Here immunoSEQ multiplex PCR was the method, and the copy in TCRdb shows in-frame clones only, minus some. The sample has 70,000 to 95,000 clones, approximately 88% seen once. The time point: pretreatment peripheral blood. Sequences were derived from PBMCs, sampled around atezolizumab (anti-PD-L1) treatment. The receptors shown here come from a woman older than 75 with urothelial cancer.

In its sample, this clone was seen once. The chain's CDR3 is CASSTDTYEQYF. CDR3 DNA: TGTGCCAGCTCAACGGACACCTACGAGCAGTACTTC. The rearrangement joins TRBV18 to TRBJ2-7; a possible D gene is TRBD1 (5 bases). Looked up from germline, CDR1 is KGHSH and CDR2 is LQKENI. The CDR3 runs to 12 residues. V gave up 5 bases and J gave up 2 bases, with 7 bases separating them.

The chain employs TRBV7-3 and TRBJ2-1; 12 positions match TRBD2. The CDR3 has 16 amino acids. Looked up from germline, CDR1 is SGHTA and CDR2 is FQGTGA. Germline trimming cut 2 bases from V and 6 bases from J; bases unmatched to any gene: 5. The CDR3 spells CASSLPGLAGFNEQFF. DNA for the CDR3: TGTGCCAGCAGCTTACCTGGACTAGCGGGATTCAATGAGCAGTTCTTC.

This clone was seen once. The rearrangement joins TRBV6-5 to TRBJ1-5, with D possibly TRBD1 on 5 matching bases. The V gene lost 6 bases and the J gene lost 2 bases, with 14 bases spanning the gap. Germline CDR1 is MNHEY and CDR2 is SVGAGI. The CDR3 covers 15 residues. The DNA for the CDR3 is TGTGCCAGCAGCATAAATGGGGGGGGCAATCAGCCCCAGCATTTT. It codes for CASSINGGGNQPQHF.

This chain connects TRBV7-9 to TRBJ1-5; D gene uncertain. The CDR3 sequence is 14 residues long. V was cut by 1 base and J by 4 bases, with 8 bases left in between. Germline CDR1 is SEHNR and CDR2 is FQNEAQ (reference sequence). The CDR3 protein is CASSLDSKNQPQHF. In nucleotides, the CDR3 is TGTGCCAGCAGCTTAGACAGCAAAAATCAGCCCCAGCATTTT.

The gene calls are TRBV27 and TRBJ2-1; 9 positions agree with TRBD2. This CDR3 comprises 16 residues. CDR1 is MNHEY, CDR2 SMNVEV, per germline (reference sequence). V trimming: 6 bases; J trimming: 9 bases; junction bases outside the gene matches: 15. CDR3 DNA: TGTGCCAGCAGACCCGGGACTAGCTTTTCAGAGGGTGAGCAGTTCTTC. This encodes CASRPGTSFSEGEQFF.

The chain uses TRBV7-9 and TRBJ1-3; unclear D gene. The ends were cut back, 0 bases at V and 0 bases at J, with 3 bases in the middle. The CDR3 length is 14 residues. Per the germline V gene, CDR1 is SEHNR and CDR2 is FQNEAQ (reference sequence). CDR3 DNA sequence: TGTGCCAGCAGCTTAGCTAGCTCTGGAAACACCATATATTTT. Residues: CASSLASSGNTIYF.

This chain links TRBV19 with TRBJ1-2; 8 positions agree with TRBD1. From germline, CDR1 is LNHDA and CDR2 SQIVND (reference sequence). The CDR3 consists of 13 residues. The V and J ends lost 5 bases and 6 bases, in that order; junction bases with no gene match: 5. This CDR3 reads CASSGQGGHGYTF. CDR3 DNA: TGTGCCAGTAGTGGACAGGGTGGGCATGGCTACACCTTC.

The V call is TRBV7-3, the J call TRBJ1-1, with a tentative D call TRBD1 (5 bases). The germline gives CDR1 SGHTA, CDR2 FQGTGA. Between the trimmed V and J ends, which lost 3 bases and 6 bases, there was a span of 8 bases. The CDR3 is 12 residues long. CDR3 amino acids: CASSFGGAEAFF. In DNA form, the CDR3 reads TGTGCCAGCAGCTTCGGGGGAGCTGAAGCTTTCTTT.

This chain links TRBV6-5 with TRBJ1-1; D call uncertain. This CDR3 has 14 residues. V was cut by 6 bases and J by 6 bases, with 17 bases left in between. Germline V lookup: CDR1 MNHEY, CDR2 SVGAGI. The CDR3, as DNA: TGTGCCAGCAGCCCGGCCTTTGTAGAGGCTGAAGCTTTCTTT. It codes for CASSPAFVEAEAFF.

This clone was counted only a few times. The rearrangement joins TRBV6-1 to TRBJ1-1, with 7 bases fitting TRBD1. Trimming took 6 bases from V and 0 from J; bases not matched to a gene: 4. CDR1 is MNHNS and CDR2 is SASEGT in the germline V gene. The CDR3 has 14 residues. The CDR3 DNA is TGTGCCAGCAGCTATACAGGGGTGAACACTGAAGCTTTCTTT. Amino acids: CASSYTGVNTEAFF.

This chain uses TRBV5-4 with TRBJ1-2; 10 nucleotides line up with TRBD1. CDR1 SGHNT and CDR2 YYREEE come from the germline V gene (reference sequence). The CDR3 covers 15 residues. The J segment lost 6 bases and the V segment lost 4 bases, leaving 9 bases of the junction unmatched. DNA of the CDR3: TGTGCCAGCAGCATAGACGGGACAGGGGTTGATGGCTACACCTTC. Its translation is CASSIDGTGVDGYTF.

This clone has just a few counts. The chain combines TRBV5-6 with TRBJ1-1; D unclear. Germline V lookup: CDR1 SGHDT, CDR2 YYEEEE. The CDR3 covers 11 residues. The V end was cut by 4 bases, the J end by 3 bases, with 4 bases between. This chain's CDR3 is CASSRDTEAFF. CDR3 DNA sequence: TGTGCCAGCAGCCGGGACACTGAAGCTTTCTTT.

V usage is TRBV5-6 and J usage is TRBJ2-7; D possibly corresponds to TRBD1 (6 bases). With 3 bases removed from V and 0 bases from J, the gap between germline ends came to 7 bases. The CDR3 runs 13 residues. Germline CDR1 and CDR2: SGHDT and YYEEEE. The CDR3 DNA is TGTGCCAGCAGCTCGGACAGCTCCTACGAGCAGTACTTC. It is translated as CASSSDSSYEQYF. Using reference TRBV5-6 and TRBJ2-7 for the parts outside the CDR3, the full variable domain is DAGVTQSPTHLIKTRGQQVTLRCSPKSGHDTVSWYQQALGQGPQFIFQYYEEEERQRGNFPDRFSGHQFPNYSSELNVNALLLGDSALYLCASSSDSSYEQYFGPGTRLTVT.

The J gene is TRBJ2-3, the V gene TRBV7-8; TRBD2 matches 8 bases. CDR1 and CDR2 from the germline V gene are SGHVS and FQNEAQ. This CDR3 is 18 amino acids long. V shed 5 bases, J shed 3 bases, and the junction held 16 bases outside the gene matches. The CDR3 DNA sequence: TGTGCCAGCAGCCCACACTCGGGAGGGGGAGGTGGTACAGATACGCAGTATTTT. This translates into CASSPHSGGGGGTDTQYF.

This sequence joins TRBV18 and TRBJ1-2; TRBD1 matches at 8 bases. CDR1 and CDR2 from the germline V gene are KGHSH and LQKENI. The V gene end was trimmed by 6 bases and the J gene end by 7 bases; junction bases not matched to a gene: 13. The CDR3 has 15 residues. DNA of the CDR3: TGTGCCAGCTCGGCCCAGGGACAGGTGAGGTCTGGCTACACCTTC. Its translation: CASSAQGQVRSGYTF.

The chain employs TRBV9 and TRBJ1-3; TRBD1 agrees at 8 bases. This CDR3 region has 16 residues. From germline, CDR1 is SGDLS and CDR2 YYNGEE. Unmatched junction bases numbered 3, after V lost 0 bases and J lost 1 base. In nucleotides, the CDR3 is TGTGCCAGCAGCGTAGCTGGACAGGGTTCTGGAAACACCATATATTTT. This translates into CASSVAGQGSGNTIYF.

This clone was counted once. The CDR3 loop reads CASSLAGSSGSSYNEQFF. The CDR3 nucleotides are TGCGCCAGCAGCTTGGCCGGGTCTAGCGGGAGCTCCTACAATGAGCAGTTCTTC. This chain joins TRBV5-1 and TRBJ2-1; 10 bases map to TRBD2. With V trimmed by 0 bases and J by 0 bases, 6 bases remained unmatched. The CDR3 runs 18 residues. Germline V gene sequence: CDR1 SGHRS, CDR2 YFSETQ.

This sequence joins TRBV27 and TRBJ1-2, with 7 bases matching TRBD1. The germline V gene has CDR1 MNHEY and CDR2 SMNVEV (reference sequence). Germline trimming cut 3 bases from V and 4 bases from J; bases unmatched to any gene: 5. There are 14 residues in the CDR3. The CDR3 here is CASSLRRGSYGYTF. CDR3 DNA sequence: TGTGCCAGCAGTTTGCGCAGGGGGTCCTATGGCTACACCTTC.

CDR3 coding DNA: TGTGCCAGCAGCCCTCCTCCAGCGGGAGCTGTGACCCAGTACTTC. Translated, it gives CASSPPPAGAVTQYF. This rearrangement joins TRBV9 to TRBJ2-5, with 8 bases fitting TRBD2. In germline, CDR1 is SGDLS, CDR2 YYNGEE. The CDR3 contains 15 residues. V dropped 4 bases and J dropped 7; count of bases not matched to a gene: 12.

The chain has TRBV7-9 and TRBJ2-5; 8 nucleotides agree with TRBD2. Trimming cost V 0 bases and J 5 bases; bases outside gene matches: 5. The CDR3 length is 15 residues. Germline lookup yields CDR1 SEHNR and CDR2 FQNEAQ (reference sequence). CDR3 residues: CASSLAASGSETQYF. DNA of the CDR3: TGTGCCAGCAGCTTAGCTGCCAGCGGGAGTGAGACCCAGTACTTC.

The rearrangement uses TRBV14 and TRBJ2-7; 10 bases are shared with TRBD2. CDR1 is SGHDN and CDR2 is FVKESK in the germline V gene. The CDR3 consists of 14 residues. J gave up 2 bases and V 8 bases, and 6 bases lay outside the gene matches. CDR3 bases: TGTGCCAGCTCAGGACTAGCGGTAACCTACGAGCAGTACTTC. It yields the protein CASSGLAVTYEQYF.

The rearrangement links TRBV29-1 to TRBJ1-2, with D unclear. Per germline, CDR1 SQVTM and CDR2 ANQGSEA. Trimming shortened V by 4 bases and J by 8 bases, and 11 bases separated the two germline ends. This CDR3 contains 11 residues. Here the CDR3 DNA reads TGCAGCGTTGGAACCGATCAGGGCTACACCTTC. It encodes CSVGTDQGYTF.

The rearrangement joins TRBV6-1 to TRBJ2-3; 9 nucleotides line up with TRBD1. CDR3 length: 15 amino acids. Trimming removed 1 base from V and 1 base from J; junction bases left unmatched: 0. Looked up from germline, CDR1 is MNHNS and CDR2 is SASEGT. The CDR3 DNA reads TGTGCCAGCAGTGAAGGGACAGGGGGCACAGATACGCAGTATTTT. This encodes CASSEGTGGTDTQYF.

This chain connects TRBV5-1 to TRBJ1-1; 7 bases map to TRBD1. V shed 0 bases and J 7 bases; nucleotides not matched to a gene: 3. Germline V gives CDR1 SGHRS, CDR2 YFSETQ. The length of the CDR3 is 13 residues. This CDR3 reads CASSLGQGGEAFF. For the CDR3, the DNA is TGCGCCAGCAGCTTGGGACAGGGTGGTGAAGCTTTCTTT.

This chain uses TRBV7-9 with TRBJ2-2; no clear D gene. Germline CDR1 and CDR2: SEHNR and FQNEAQ (reference sequence). This CDR3 is built from 15 residues. Between the trimmed V and J ends, which lost 4 bases and 2 bases, there was a span of 11 bases. CDR3 loop: CASSSTLANTGELFF. The CDR3 nucleotides read TGTGCCAGCAGCTCCACTTTAGCCAACACCGGGGAGCTGTTTTTT.